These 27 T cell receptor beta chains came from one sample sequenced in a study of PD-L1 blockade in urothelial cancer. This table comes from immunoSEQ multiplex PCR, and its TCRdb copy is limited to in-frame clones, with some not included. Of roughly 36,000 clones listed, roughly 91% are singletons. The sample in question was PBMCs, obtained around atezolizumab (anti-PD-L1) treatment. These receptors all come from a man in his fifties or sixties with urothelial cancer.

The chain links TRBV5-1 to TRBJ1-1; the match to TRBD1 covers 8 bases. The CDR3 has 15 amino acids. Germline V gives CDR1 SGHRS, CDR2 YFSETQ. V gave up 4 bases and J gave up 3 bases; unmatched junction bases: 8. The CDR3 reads CASSALQGGDTEAFF. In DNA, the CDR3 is TGCGCCAGCAGCGCACTACAGGGGGGGGACACTGAAGCTTTCTTT. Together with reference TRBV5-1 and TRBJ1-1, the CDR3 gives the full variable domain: KAGVTQTPRYLIKTRGQQVTLSCSPISGHRSVSWYQQTPGQGLQFLFEYFSETQRNKGNFPGRFSGRQFSNSRSEMNVSTLELGDSALYLCASSALQGGDTEAFFGQGTRLTVV.

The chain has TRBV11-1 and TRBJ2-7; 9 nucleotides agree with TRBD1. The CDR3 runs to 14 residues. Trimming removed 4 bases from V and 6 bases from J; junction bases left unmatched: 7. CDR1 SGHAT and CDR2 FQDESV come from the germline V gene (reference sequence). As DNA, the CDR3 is TGTGCCAGCAGCTCGGGACAGGGTCAGGTCGAGCAGTACTTC. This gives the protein CASSSGQGQVEQYF.

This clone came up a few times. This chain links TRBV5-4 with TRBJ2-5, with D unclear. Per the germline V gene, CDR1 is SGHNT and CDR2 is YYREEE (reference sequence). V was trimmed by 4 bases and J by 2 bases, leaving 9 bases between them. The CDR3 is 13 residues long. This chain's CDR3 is CASSVPPQETQYF. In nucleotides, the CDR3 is TGTGCCAGCAGCGTCCCCCCACAAGAGACCCAGTACTTC.

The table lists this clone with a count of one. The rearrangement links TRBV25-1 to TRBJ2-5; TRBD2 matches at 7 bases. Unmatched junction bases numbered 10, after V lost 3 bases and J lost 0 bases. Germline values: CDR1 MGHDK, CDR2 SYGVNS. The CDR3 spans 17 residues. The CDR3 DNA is TGTGCCAGCAGTGATCCTGCTAGCGGTGAATACCAAGAGACCCAGTACTTC. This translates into CASSDPASGEYQETQYF.

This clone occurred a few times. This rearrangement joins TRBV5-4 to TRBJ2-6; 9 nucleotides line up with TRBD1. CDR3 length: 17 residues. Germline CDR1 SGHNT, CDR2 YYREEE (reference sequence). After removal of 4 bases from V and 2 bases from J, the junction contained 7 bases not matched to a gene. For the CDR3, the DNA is TGTGCCAGCAGCGGCGGGACAGGGTTTACTGGGGCCAACGTCCTGACTTTC. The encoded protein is CASSGGTGFTGANVLTF.

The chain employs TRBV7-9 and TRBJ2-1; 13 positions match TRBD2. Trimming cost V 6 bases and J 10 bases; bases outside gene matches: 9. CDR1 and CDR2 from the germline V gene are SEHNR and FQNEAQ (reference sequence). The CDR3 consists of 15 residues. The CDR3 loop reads CASSPGLAGALEQFF. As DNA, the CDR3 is TGTGCCAGCAGTCCTGGACTAGCGGGAGCCCTAGAGCAGTTCTTC.

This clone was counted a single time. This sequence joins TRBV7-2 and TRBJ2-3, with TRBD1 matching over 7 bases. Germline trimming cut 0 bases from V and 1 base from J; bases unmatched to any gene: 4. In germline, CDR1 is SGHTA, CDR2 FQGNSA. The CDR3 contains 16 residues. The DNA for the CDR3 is TGTGCCAGCAGCTTAGCGGCAGGGGGTGGCACAGATACGCAGTATTTT. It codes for CASSLAAGGGTDTQYF.

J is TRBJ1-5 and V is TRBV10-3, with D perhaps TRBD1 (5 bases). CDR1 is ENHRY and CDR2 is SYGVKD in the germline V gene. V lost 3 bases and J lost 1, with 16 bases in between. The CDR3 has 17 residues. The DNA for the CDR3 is TGTGCCATCAGTGAAACAGGCATAAGAGGAAGCAATCAGCCCCAGCATTTT. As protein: CAISETGIRGSNQPQHF.

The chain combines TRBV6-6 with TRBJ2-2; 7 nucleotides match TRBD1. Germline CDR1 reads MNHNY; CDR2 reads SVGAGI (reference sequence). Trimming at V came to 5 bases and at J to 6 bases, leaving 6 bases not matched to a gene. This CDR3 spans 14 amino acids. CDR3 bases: TGTGCCAGCAGTCCGGGACAGTCAGCCGGGGAGCTGTTTTTT. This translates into CASSPGQSAGELFF.

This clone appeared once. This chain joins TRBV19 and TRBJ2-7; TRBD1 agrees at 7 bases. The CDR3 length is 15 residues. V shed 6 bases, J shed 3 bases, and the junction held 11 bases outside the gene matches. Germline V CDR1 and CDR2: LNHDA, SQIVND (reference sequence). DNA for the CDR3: TGTGCCAGTAGGGTCAATGGGGACAGCTACTACGAGCAGTACTTC. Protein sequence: CASRVNGDSYYEQYF.

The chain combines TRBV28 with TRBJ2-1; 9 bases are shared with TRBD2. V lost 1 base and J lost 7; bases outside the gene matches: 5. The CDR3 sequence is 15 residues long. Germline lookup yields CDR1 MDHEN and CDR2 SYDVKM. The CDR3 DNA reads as TGTGCCAGCAGTTTATTGCGGGAGGGAGGGAATGAGCAGTTCTTC. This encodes CASSLLREGGNEQFF.

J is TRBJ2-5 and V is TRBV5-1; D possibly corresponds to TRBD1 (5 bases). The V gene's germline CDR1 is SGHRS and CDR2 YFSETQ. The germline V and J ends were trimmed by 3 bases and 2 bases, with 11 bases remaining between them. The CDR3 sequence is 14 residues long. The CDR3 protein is CASSYDPGQETQYF. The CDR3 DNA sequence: TGCGCCAGCAGCTACGACCCAGGGCAAGAGACCCAGTACTTC.

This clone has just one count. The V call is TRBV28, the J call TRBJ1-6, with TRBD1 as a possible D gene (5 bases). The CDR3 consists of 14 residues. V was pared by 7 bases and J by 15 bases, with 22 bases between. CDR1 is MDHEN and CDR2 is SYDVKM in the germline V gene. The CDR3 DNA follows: TGTGCCAGCACCCCGATGGGGCCGTCATTGGGCCTCCACTTT. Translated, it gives CASTPMGPSLGLHF.

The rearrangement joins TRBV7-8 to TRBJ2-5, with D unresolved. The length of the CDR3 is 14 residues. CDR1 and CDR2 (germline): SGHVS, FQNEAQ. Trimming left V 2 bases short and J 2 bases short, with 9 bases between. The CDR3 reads CASSLRTVQETQYF. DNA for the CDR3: TGTGCCAGCAGCTTAAGAACGGTACAAGAGACCCAGTACTTC.

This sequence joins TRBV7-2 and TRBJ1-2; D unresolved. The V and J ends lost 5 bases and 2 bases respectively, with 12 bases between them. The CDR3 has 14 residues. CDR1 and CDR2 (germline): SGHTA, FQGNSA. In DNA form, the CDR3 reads TGTGCCAGCAGCCCGCCGGAGGAGAACTATGGCTACACCTTC. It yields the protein CASSPPEENYGYTF.

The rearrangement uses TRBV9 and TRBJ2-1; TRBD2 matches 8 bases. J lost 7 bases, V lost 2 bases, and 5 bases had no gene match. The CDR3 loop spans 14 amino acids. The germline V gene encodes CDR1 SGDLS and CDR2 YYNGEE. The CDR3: CASSVPGLGNEQFF. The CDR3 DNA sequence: TGTGCCAGCAGCGTTCCGGGACTAGGGAATGAGCAGTTCTTC.

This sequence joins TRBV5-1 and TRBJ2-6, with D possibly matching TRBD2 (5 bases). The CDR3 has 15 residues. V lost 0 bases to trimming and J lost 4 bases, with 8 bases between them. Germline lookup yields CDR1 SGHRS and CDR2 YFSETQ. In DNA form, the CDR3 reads TGCGCCAGCAGCTTGGCCCCGGGAGGGGCCAACGTCCTGACTTTC. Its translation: CASSLAPGGANVLTF.

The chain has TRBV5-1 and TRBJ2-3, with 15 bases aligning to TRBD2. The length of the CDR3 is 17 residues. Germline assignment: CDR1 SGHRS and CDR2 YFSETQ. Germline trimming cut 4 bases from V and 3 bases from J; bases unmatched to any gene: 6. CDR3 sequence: CASSRTSGRAPTDTQYF. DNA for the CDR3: TGCGCCAGCAGCAGGACTAGCGGGAGGGCCCCAACAGATACGCAGTATTTT.

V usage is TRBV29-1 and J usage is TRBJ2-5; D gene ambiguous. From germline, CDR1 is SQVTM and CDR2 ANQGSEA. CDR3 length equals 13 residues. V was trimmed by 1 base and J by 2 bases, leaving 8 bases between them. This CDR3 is CSVEARAQETQYF. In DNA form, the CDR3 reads TGCAGCGTTGAAGCGAGAGCTCAAGAGACCCAGTACTTC.

CDR3 sequence reads: CASSPTRQGASGYTF. The CDR3 DNA is TGTGCCAGTAGCCCAACCCGGCAGGGGGCGAGTGGCTACACCTTC. The rearrangement uses TRBV19 and TRBJ1-2; 8 positions match TRBD1. This CDR3 spans 15 amino acids. V was pared by 6 bases and J by 7 bases, with 13 bases of the junction left unmatched. CDR1 is LNHDA, CDR2 SQIVND, per germline (reference sequence).

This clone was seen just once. The CDR3 DNA follows: TGTGCCAGCAGCTTCCCGGGGTACGAGCAGTACTTC. Amino acid sequence: CASSFPGYEQYF. The chain uses TRBV5-4 and TRBJ2-7; a possible D gene is TRBD2 (5 bases). Germline assignment: CDR1 SGHNT and CDR2 YYREEE (reference sequence). V was shortened by 2 bases and J by 4 bases, with 7 bases between the two germline ends. The length of the CDR3 is 12 residues.

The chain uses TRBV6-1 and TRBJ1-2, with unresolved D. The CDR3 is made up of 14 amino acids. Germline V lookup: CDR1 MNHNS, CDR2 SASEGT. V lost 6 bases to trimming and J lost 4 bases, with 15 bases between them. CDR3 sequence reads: CASSEPGVAYGYTF. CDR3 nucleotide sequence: TGTGCCAGCAGCGAACCCGGGGTAGCCTATGGCTACACCTTC.

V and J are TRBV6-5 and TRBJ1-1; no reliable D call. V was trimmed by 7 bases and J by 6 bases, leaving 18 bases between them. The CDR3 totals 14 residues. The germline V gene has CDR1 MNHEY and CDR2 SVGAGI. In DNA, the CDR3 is TGTGCCAGCACCTACCTACCGGGTACCGCTGAAGCTTTCTTT. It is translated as CASTYLPGTAEAFF.

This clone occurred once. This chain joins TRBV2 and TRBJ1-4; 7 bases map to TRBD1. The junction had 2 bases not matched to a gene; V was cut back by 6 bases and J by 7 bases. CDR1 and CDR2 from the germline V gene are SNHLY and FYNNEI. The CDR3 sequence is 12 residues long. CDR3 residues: CASRPGGEKLFF. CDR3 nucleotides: TGTGCCAGCAGGCCAGGGGGTGAAAAACTGTTTTTT.

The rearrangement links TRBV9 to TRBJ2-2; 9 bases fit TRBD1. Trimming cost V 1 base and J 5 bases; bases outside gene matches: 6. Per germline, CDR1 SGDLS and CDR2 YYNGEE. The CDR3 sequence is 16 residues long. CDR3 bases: TGTGCCAGCAGCGTAACGACAGGGGGGGCGACCGGGGAGCTGTTTTTT. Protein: CASSVTTGGATGELFF.

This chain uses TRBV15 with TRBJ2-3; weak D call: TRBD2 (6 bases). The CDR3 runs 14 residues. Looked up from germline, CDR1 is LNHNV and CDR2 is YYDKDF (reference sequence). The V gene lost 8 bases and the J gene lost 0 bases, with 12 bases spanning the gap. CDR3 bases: TGTGCCACCCGGGAGAGGATTAGCACAGATACGCAGTATTTT. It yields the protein CATRERISTDTQYF.

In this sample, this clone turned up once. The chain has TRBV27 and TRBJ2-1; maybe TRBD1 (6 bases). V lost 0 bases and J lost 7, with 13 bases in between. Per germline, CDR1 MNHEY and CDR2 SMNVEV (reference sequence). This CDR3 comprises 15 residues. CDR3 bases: TGTGCCAGCAGTTTATCGGGGGCCGAAAGAAATGAGCAGTTCTTC. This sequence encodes CASSLSGAERNEQFF.